The 24 T cell receptor beta chains in this list originate from one sample, sequenced in a study of blood T cell repertoires in COVID-19. Assay: immunoSEQ multiplex PCR; the TCRdb copy retains only in-frame clones and omits some. The table lists some 260,000 clones, approximately 79% of them singletons. The sequenced sample consisted of peripheral blood. These receptors were taken from a woman between 40 and 55 years old with active or convalescent COVID-19.

The chain has TRBV3-1 (or the pseudogene TRBV3-2) and TRBJ1-1, with D unresolved. Germline V gene sequence: CDR1 LGHDT, CDR2 YNNKEL (reference sequence). CDR3 size: 15 residues. V was cut by 0 bases and J by 1 base, with 9 bases left in between. The CDR3 is CASSQERQRNTEAFF. The CDR3 DNA sequence: TGTGCCAGCAGCCAAGAACGGCAGCGGAACACTGAAGCTTTCTTT.

The CDR3: CASSSGYEQYV. In nucleotides, the CDR3 is TGTGCCAGCAGCTCAGGCTACGAGCAGTACGTC. The chain is built from TRBV3-1 (or the pseudogene TRBV3-2) and TRBJ2-7, with D unclear. There are 11 residues in the CDR3. V shed 5 bases and J shed 3 bases, with 5 bases lying between them. Germline values: CDR1 LGHDT, CDR2 YNNKEL (reference sequence).

J is TRBJ1-3 and V is TRBV9; 8 bases are a match to TRBD1. This CDR3 region has 15 residues. V gave up 4 bases and J gave up 3 bases; unmatched junction bases: 6. Germline V lookup: CDR1 SGDLS, CDR2 YYNGEE. CDR3 in amino acids: CASSLDRAVGNTIYF. CDR3 nucleotides: TGTGCCAGCAGCTTGGACAGGGCGGTTGGAAACACCATATATTTT. Full variable domain (missing parts from reference TRBV9 and TRBJ1-3): DSGVTQTPKHLITATGQRVTLRCSPRSGDLSVYWYQQSLDQGLQFLIQYYNGEERAKGNILERFSAQQFPDLHSELNLSSLELGDSALYFCASSLDRAVGNTIYFGEGSWLTVV.

The gene calls are TRBV2 and TRBJ2-7, with TRBD1 matching 9 bases. Trimming cost V 6 bases and J 3 bases; bases outside gene matches: 6. The CDR3 runs to 14 residues. Per the germline V gene, CDR1 is SNHLY and CDR2 is FYNNEI. The CDR3 sequence is CASRADRGIYEQYF. The CDR3 DNA sequence: TGTGCCAGCAGGGCGGACAGGGGAATCTACGAGCAGTACTTC. Full variable domain (rest looked up from reference TRBV2 and TRBJ2-7): EPEVTQTPSHQVTQMGQEVILRCVPISNHLYFYWYRQILGQKVEFLVSFYNNEISEKSEIFDDQFSVERPDGSNFTLKIRSTKLEDSAMYFCASRADRGIYEQYFGPGTRLTVT.

The J gene is TRBJ2-3, the V gene TRBV9; 10 positions agree with TRBD2. Trimming cost V 0 bases and J 2 bases; bases outside gene matches: 6. Germline loops: CDR1 SGDLS, CDR2 YYNGEE. The CDR3 has 17 residues. In DNA, the CDR3 is TGTGCCAGCAGCGTAGGGGTCCTAGCGGGGGCCACAGATACGCAGTATTTT. Translated: CASSVGVLAGATDTQYF.

The V call is TRBV5-1, the J call TRBJ1-1; TRBD1 aligns across 8 bases. V was clipped by 4 bases and J by 10 bases; unmatched bases: 12. This CDR3 has 14 residues. Germline V CDR1 and CDR2: SGHRS, YFSETQ. In DNA form, the CDR3 reads TGCGCCAGCAGCCCTGAAATAGGACAGGGCCGAGCTTTCTTT. It encodes CASSPEIGQGRAFF.

The chain employs TRBV10-3 and TRBJ2-7, with TRBD1 identical over 9 bases. The germline gives CDR1 ENHRY, CDR2 SYGVKD. Trimming took 3 bases from V and 2 from J; bases not matched to a gene: 11. CDR3 length: 17 amino acids. CDR3 protein: CAISESKGTGTAYEQYF. The DNA of the CDR3 is TGTGCCATCAGTGAAAGTAAAGGGACAGGGACCGCCTACGAGCAGTACTTC.

The gene calls are TRBV27 and TRBJ1-3; D is ambiguous. The CDR3 sequence is 14 residues long. The V end lost 5 bases, the J end lost 1 base, and 9 bases lay between the germline ends. Germline CDR1 is MNHEY and CDR2 is SMNVEV (reference sequence). The CDR3 sequence: CASSKSGSGNTIYF. The CDR3 DNA is TGTGCCAGCAGTAAGTCGGGATCTGGAAACACCATATATTTT.

V usage is TRBV11-2 and J usage is TRBJ1-1; D is ambiguous. This CDR3 has 13 residues. Germline CDR1 reads SGHAT; CDR2 reads FQNNGV. Trimming pared 1 base from V and 3 bases from J, leaving 6 bases between. The CDR3 reads CASSLASYTEAFF. Written as DNA, the CDR3 is TGTGCCAGCAGCTTAGCGTCCTACACTGAAGCTTTCTTT.

This clone turned up a few times. This chain uses TRBV7-3 with TRBJ2-1; TRBD1 matches 9 bases. CDR3 length: 15 amino acids. Germline CDR1 SGHTA, CDR2 FQGTGA. Trimming cost V 2 bases and J 5 bases; bases outside gene matches: 4. The CDR3: CASSLVGQGNNEQFF. The CDR3 DNA follows: TGTGCCAGCAGCTTAGTAGGACAGGGGAACAATGAGCAGTTCTTC.

CDR3 coding DNA: TGTGCCAGCAGTTTAGACAGGATCAATCAGCCCCAGCATTTT. This encodes CASSLDRINQPQHF. J is TRBJ1-5 and V is TRBV28; tentatively, D is TRBD1 (6 bases). Germline loops: CDR1 MDHEN, CDR2 SYDVKM. CDR3 length: 14 residues. Trimming cost V 2 bases and J 3 bases, with 8 bases left between them.

V gene TRBV5-1 combines with J gene TRBJ2-3, with 7 bases fitting TRBD2. The CDR3 is 14 amino acids. With V trimmed by 5 bases and J by 5 bases, 8 bases remained unmatched. From germline, CDR1 is SGHRS and CDR2 YFSETQ. In DNA form, the CDR3 reads TGCGCCAGCAGTGCACAGCGGGGCGAAGATACGCAGTATTTT. Translating gives CASSAQRGEDTQYF.

The chain combines TRBV12-3 or TRBV12-4 with TRBJ1-4; D remains ambiguous. The V and J ends lost 2 bases and 10 bases respectively, with 8 bases between them. The CDR3 has 12 residues. The CDR3 DNA sequence: TGTGCCAGCAGTTTATCTCCCCGAAAACTGTTTTTT. The encoded protein is CASSLSPRKLFF.

The chain recombines TRBV5-1 with TRBJ2-1; 8 bases line up with TRBD1. The CDR3 consists of 13 residues. Germline lookup yields CDR1 SGHRS and CDR2 YFSETQ. The ends lost 4 bases at V and 4 bases at J; junction bases unmatched: 1. The CDR3 DNA sequence: TGCGCCAGCAGCCGACAGGGGTACAATGAGCAGTTCTTC. Amino acids: CASSRQGYNEQFF.

This clone was seen more than once but under ten times. In DNA form, the CDR3 reads TGCGCCAGCAGCGAGAACACAGGGAGCACTGAAGCTTTCTTT. Its protein product is CASSENTGSTEAFF. The gene calls are TRBV5-1 and TRBJ1-1; D is possibly TRBD1 (6 bases). CDR3 length: 14 amino acids. Germline CDR1 and CDR2: SGHRS and YFSETQ. Trimming took 4 bases from V and 4 from J, leaving 14 bases between them. The variable domain in full, completed from reference TRBV5-1 and TRBJ1-1, reads KAGVTQTPRYLIKTRGQQVTLSCSPISGHRSVSWYQQTPGQGLQFLFEYFSETQRNKGNFPGRFSGRQFSNSRSEMNVSTLELGDSALYLCASSENTGSTEAFFGQGTRLTVV.

The chain combines TRBV10-2 with TRBJ2-2, with D maybe TRBD2 (5 bases). The CDR3 runs to 18 residues. V was shortened by 8 bases and J by 0 bases, with 22 bases between the two germline ends. CDR1 and CDR2 from the germline V gene are WSHSY and SAAADI. DNA of the CDR3: TGCGCCAGCTCCTTGGGAGCTCCGGGGATCGCGAACACCGGGGAGCTGTTTTTT. Translated, it gives CASSLGAPGIANTGELFF.

In regard to this clone: Other DNA sequences of this sample code for an identical CDR3. The gene calls are TRBV2 and TRBJ1-5; D might be TRBD1 (6 bases). Germline V CDR1 and CDR2: SNHLY, FYNNEI. Trimming shortened V by 0 bases and J by 1 base, and 7 bases separated the two germline ends. This CDR3 has 15 residues. CDR3: CASSEAGQSNQPQHF. The CDR3 nucleotides are TGTGCCAGCAGTGAAGCAGGACAGAGCAATCAGCCCCAGCATTTT.

The rearrangement links TRBV6-8 to TRBJ1-1; the D gene is possibly TRBD1 (6 bases). The germline V gene encodes CDR1 MNHGY and CDR2 SAAAGT. The CDR3 sequence is 13 residues long. The V end was cut by 5 bases, the J end by 3 bases, with 10 bases between. This CDR3 reads CASSPRGHTEAFF. As DNA, the CDR3 is TGTGCCAGCAGTCCCAGGGGCCACACTGAAGCTTTCTTT.

This rearrangement joins TRBV5-4 to TRBJ2-7, with TRBD1 matching 7 bases. The germline V gene has CDR1 SGHNT and CDR2 YYREEE (reference sequence). The CDR3 covers 14 residues. V was pared by 2 bases and J by 4 bases, with 6 bases of the junction left unmatched. The CDR3 is CASSLGQVGYEQYF. The CDR3 region has the DNA TGTGCCAGCAGCTTAGGACAGGTGGGTTACGAGCAGTACTTC.

The CDR3 here is CASSLGTSVSTDTQYF. For the CDR3, the DNA is TGTGCCAGCAGTTTGGGGACTAGCGTTAGCACAGATACGCAGTATTTT. The chain uses TRBV28 and TRBJ2-3, with TRBD2 matching 10 bases. This CDR3 comprises 16 residues. V lost 3 bases and J lost 0; bases outside the gene matches: 3. Germline V gene sequence: CDR1 MDHEN, CDR2 SYDVKM.

The rearrangement uses TRBV7-2 and TRBJ1-4; 8 positions agree with TRBD1. V lost 5 bases, J lost 8 bases, and 7 bases stayed unmatched. The CDR3 consists of 14 residues. Germline V gene data show CDR1 as SGHTA and CDR2 as FQGNSA. CDR3 in DNA: TGTGCCAGCAGCCGCCGGACAGGGCGAGAAAAACTGTTTTTT. Protein: CASSRRTGREKLFF.

V usage is TRBV19 and J usage is TRBJ1-3; TRBD1 aligns across 11 bases. Per germline, CDR1 LNHDA and CDR2 SQIVND (reference sequence). The CDR3 covers 15 residues. The J segment lost 2 bases and the V segment lost 5 bases, leaving 2 bases of the junction unmatched. The CDR3: CASSPDRGPGNTIYF. The CDR3 bases are TGTGCCAGTAGTCCGGACAGGGGGCCTGGAAACACCATATATTTT.

The chain links TRBV15 to TRBJ1-2; 12 positions match TRBD1. Trimming cost V 7 bases and J 4 bases; bases outside gene matches: 10. This CDR3 has 16 residues. Germline loops: CDR1 LNHNV, CDR2 YYDKDF (reference sequence). The CDR3 DNA reads TGTGCCACCAACCCGGGACAGGGGGCCATTGGCTATGGCTACACCTTC. Its protein product is CATNPGQGAIGYGYTF.

The genes are TRBV2 and TRBJ2-7, with D possibly being TRBD1 (6 bases). The CDR3 contains 13 residues. CDR1 is SNHLY, CDR2 FYNNEI, per germline. Trimming took off 8 bases at V and 0 bases at J, with 11 bases between the two ends. As DNA, the CDR3 is TGTGCCAGCGGACAGCTGGGCTCCTACGAGCAGTACTTC. This gives the protein CASGQLGSYEQYF.